What follows are 29 T cell receptor beta chains derived from one specimen sequenced in a study of blood T cells in healthy people across ages. Primed by a sample-barcoded 5' primer and a J-beta primer mix, a second PCR proceeded for 7 to 11 cycles. TCRdb redid the calling of the 5' RACE reads with MiXCR, one entry per CDR3 protein. The data contain some 710,000 distinct CDR3 sequences, about 47% of them singletons. The sequenced sample was blood. These receptors were taken from a man older than 75 in good health.

The rearrangement links TRBV20-1 to TRBJ2-1; tentatively, D is TRBD2 (5 bases). Trimming stripped 0 bases from V and 9 bases from J, with 6 bases between. The CDR3 loop spans 11 amino acids. Germline V gene data show CDR1 as DFQATT and CDR2 as SNEGSKA (reference sequence). This CDR3 is CSARDLAEQFF. As DNA, the CDR3 is TGCAGTGCTAGAGATCTAGCTGAGCAGTTCTTC.

The chain combines TRBV20-1 with TRBJ1-5; no clear D. The germline gives CDR1 DFQATT, CDR2 SNEGSKA (reference sequence). The CDR3 is 14 amino acids. Trimming left V 1 base short and J 0 bases short, with 7 bases between. Here the CDR3 reads CSARGLGSNQPQHF. The CDR3 DNA sequence: TGCAGTGCTAGAGGATTGGGTAGCAATCAGCCCCAGCATTTT.

This chain joins TRBV30 and TRBJ2-3; the D is unclear. Looked up from germline, CDR1 is GTSNPN and CDR2 is SVGIG (reference sequence). V gave up 0 bases and J gave up 1 base, with 8 bases separating them. This CDR3 contains 14 residues. The CDR3 is CAWSVRAGTDTQYF. The CDR3 region has the DNA TGTGCCTGGAGTGTACGGGCAGGCACAGATACGCAGTATTTT.

The chain uses TRBV28 and TRBJ1-4; D ambiguous. Trimming removed 4 bases from V and 0 bases from J, with 12 bases in between. This CDR3 region has 16 residues. Germline assignment: CDR1 MDHEN and CDR2 SYDVKM. CDR3 in amino acids: CASSSTGPATNEKLFF. The CDR3 bases are TGTGCCAGCAGTTCTACTGGGCCTGCAACTAATGAAAAACTGTTTTTT.

The chain has TRBV25-1 and TRBJ2-1; 7 bases fit TRBD2. The DNA end is a closer match to TRBJ2-7, so the J assignment may be wrong. Per the germline V gene, CDR1 is MGHDK and CDR2 is SYGVNS. The CDR3 length is 16 residues. The CDR3 spells CASSDRVSGSYNEQYF. As DNA, the CDR3 is TGTGCCAGCAGTGATCGCGTTAGCGGGTCCTACAATGAGCAGTACTTC.

This sequence joins TRBV18 and TRBJ2-3, with TRBD2 matching over 8 bases. The germline gives CDR1 KGHSH, CDR2 LQKENI. This CDR3 region has 18 residues. V was clipped by 3 bases and J by 3 bases; unmatched bases: 14. The chain's CDR3 is CASSPLLAGGRSTDTQYF. CDR3 nucleotides: TGTGCCAGCTCACCGTTGCTGGCTGGCGGGAGGTCGACAGATACGCAGTATTTT.

This clonotype was seen at least ten times. The gene calls are TRBV7-8 and TRBJ1-1; TRBD1 matches at 12 bases. This CDR3 is 14 amino acids long. J was trimmed by 7 bases and V by 4 bases; bases with no gene match: 4. Germline V gene data show CDR1 as SGHVS and CDR2 as FQNEAQ. CDR3 nucleotides: TGTGCCAGCAGCTCCGGGACAGGGGGCTTTGAAGCTTTCTTT. It yields the protein CASSSGTGGFEAFF.

Points on this clonotype: A much larger clone lies one base from this, so it may be a read error. The gene calls are TRBV12-3 or TRBV12-4 and TRBJ2-1, with TRBD2 matching over 12 bases. The CDR3 covers 15 residues. Written as DNA, the CDR3 is TGTGCCAGCAGTCCGGGACTAGCGGGCCCCAATGGGCAGTTCTTC. It yields the protein CASSPGLAGPNGQFF.

This clonotype was observed a handful of times. This sequence joins TRBV7-2 and TRBJ2-5; D is uncertain. The germline gives CDR1 SGHTA, CDR2 FQGNSA. The CDR3 sequence is 15 residues long. Trimming cost V 1 base and J 5 bases, with 14 bases left between them. CDR3 bases: TGTGCCAGCAGCTTAGTTACAGCAATATCGGAGACCCAGTACTTC. Translated, it gives CASSLVTAISETQYF. Full variable domain (rest looked up from reference TRBV7-2 and TRBJ2-5): GAGVSQSPSNKVTEKGKDVELRCDPISGHTALYWYRQSLGQGLEFLIYFQGNSAPDKSGLPSDRFSAERTGGSVSTLTIQRTQQEDSAVYLCASSLVTAISETQYFGPGTRLLVL.

This sequence joins TRBV29-1 and TRBJ1-2; D gene unclear. Germline V gene data show CDR1 as SQVTM and CDR2 as ANQGSEA. The CDR3 totals 12 residues. V lost 4 bases and J 3 bases, leaving 9 bases between the germline ends. The DNA for the CDR3 is TGCAGCGTTGGGCGGGGAGACTATGGCTACACCTTC. Protein: CSVGRGDYGYTF.

This rearrangement joins TRBV3-1 to TRBJ1-5, with a weak D call TRBD1 (6 bases). V gave up 2 bases and J gave up 7 bases, with 15 bases separating them. From germline, CDR1 is LGHDT and CDR2 YNNKEL (reference sequence). The CDR3 is 15 residues long. CDR3 sequence: CASSQNTGLRQPQHF. DNA for the CDR3: TGTGCCAGCAGCCAAAATACAGGGTTAAGGCAGCCCCAGCATTTT.

As concerns this clonotype: A much larger clone differs by one base, so this may be a read error. The chain is built from TRBV20-1 and TRBJ2-1; 9 nucleotides agree with TRBD2. Per germline, CDR1 DFQATT and CDR2 SNEGSKA (reference sequence). The CDR3 has 15 amino acids. CDR3 residues: CGARFPAGGHNEQFF. The CDR3 nucleotides read TGCGGTGCTAGGTTTCCAGCGGGAGGTCACAATGAGCAGTTCTTC.

This clonotype has just a few counts. A junction boundary mismatches the germline segment, possibly from a read error. This rearrangement joins TRBV7-2 to TRBJ2-5; D is unclear. The J call could be wrong; TRBJ2-7 is a better fit for the DNA end. CDR1 and CDR2 from the germline V gene are SGHTA and FQGNSA. This CDR3 has 12 residues. CDR3 amino acids: CASGLVDYEQYF. As DNA, the CDR3 is TGTGCCAGCGGCTTAGTAGATTACGAGCAGTACTTC.

This clonotype was counted between two and nine times. V is TRBV7-2 and J is TRBJ2-7; D gene uncertain. The CDR3 runs to 13 residues. The ends were cut back, 5 bases at V and 2 bases at J, with 10 bases in the middle. Germline assignment: CDR1 SGHTA and CDR2 FQGNSA. The CDR3 spells CASSGRQAYEQYF. DNA of the CDR3: TGTGCCAGCAGCGGACGGCAGGCCTACGAGCAGTACTTC.

In regard to this clonotype: One end of the junction fails to match germline, which may point to a read error. The chain couples TRBV6-5 to TRBJ1-5; a weak D match, TRBD1 (5 bases). Germline CDR1 and CDR2: MNHEY and SVGAGI. The CDR3 has 13 amino acids. The CDR3 DNA sequence: TGTGCCGGCAGTCTGGGGGGGAATCAGCCCCAGCATTTT. The encoded protein is CAGSLGGNQPQHF.

The chain employs TRBV3-1 and TRBJ2-6; tentative D call: TRBD2 (6 bases). The germline V gene encodes CDR1 LGHDT and CDR2 YNNKEL (reference sequence). Trimming took 2 bases from V and 0 from J, leaving 8 bases between them. The CDR3 sequence is 16 residues long. The CDR3 is CASSQHGGSGANVLTF. CDR3 DNA: TGTGCCAGCAGCCAACACGGGGGCTCTGGGGCCAACGTCCTGACTTTC.

The chain is built from TRBV5-5 and TRBJ2-3; 8 nucleotides align to TRBD2. The CDR3 loop spans 15 amino acids. Germline CDR1 reads SGHKS; CDR2 reads YYEKEE (reference sequence). J gave up 4 bases and V 1 base, and 5 bases lay outside the gene matches. CDR3 sequence reads: CASSLTLADADTQYF. The CDR3 DNA sequence: TGTGCCAGCAGCTTGACACTAGCGGATGCAGATACGCAGTATTTT.

The chain employs TRBV28 and TRBJ2-6; TRBD1 aligns across 8 bases. The CDR3 is made up of 20 amino acids. Per germline, CDR1 MDHEN and CDR2 SYDVKM. V trimming: 2 bases; J trimming: 1 base; junction bases outside the gene matches: 13. CDR3 coding DNA: TGTGCCAGCAGTTTACTACCAATCCGGGACAGGAGATCTGGGGCCAACGTCCTGACTTTC. Its protein product is CASSLLPIRDRRSGANVLTF.

The rearrangement links TRBV12-3 or TRBV12-4 to TRBJ1-1, with D unclear. V was pared by 6 bases and J by 6 bases, with 8 bases between. The CDR3 is 11 amino acids. The CDR3: CASRYTAEAFF. The DNA for the CDR3 is TGTGCCAGCAGATACACGGCTGAAGCTTTCTTT.

This sequence joins TRBV10-2 and TRBJ2-1; TRBD2 agrees at 7 bases. Germline CDR1 is WSHSY and CDR2 is SAAADI. Losses at the gene ends were 3 bases for V and 8 bases for J; bases not matched to a gene: 13. The CDR3 is made up of 16 amino acids. The CDR3 region has the DNA TGCGCCAGCAGTGACCCTAGGCGGGAGAATCACTATGAGCAGTTCTTC. It is translated as CASSDPRRENHYEQFF.

This clonotype has more than one count but fewer than ten. The V gene is TRBV20-1, the J gene TRBJ1-2, with unresolved D. Deletions cut 4 bases from V and 2 bases from J, with 5 bases between. This CDR3 comprises 11 residues. Germline loops: CDR1 DFQATT, CDR2 SNEGSKA (reference sequence). The CDR3 reads CSAKVNYGYTF. CDR3 sequence (DNA): TGCAGTGCTAAAGTCAACTATGGCTACACCTTC.

This clonotype has ten or more counts. V gene TRBV29-1 combines with J gene TRBJ2-5; 9 bases agree with TRBD1. The CDR3 extends over 14 amino acids. The ends lost 8 bases at V and 2 bases at J; junction bases unmatched: 9. Germline CDR1 and CDR2: SQVTM and ANQGSEA. The CDR3 spells CSIRPGQGQETQYF. In nucleotides, the CDR3 is TGCAGCATCCGACCGGGACAGGGACAAGAGACCCAGTACTTC.

The chain combines TRBV25-1 with TRBJ2-7; 10 bases map to TRBD2. After removal of 2 bases from V and 3 bases from J, the junction contained 4 bases not matched to a gene. Germline V gene lookup returns CDR1 MGHDK and CDR2 SYGVNS. CDR3 length equals 15 residues. The CDR3 here is CASSEKLAGSYEQYF. The DNA of the CDR3 is TGTGCCAGCAGTGAAAAACTAGCGGGGAGCTACGAGCAGTACTTC.

The rearrangement uses TRBV20-1 and TRBJ2-1; 9 nucleotides agree with TRBD1. The CDR3 runs to 15 residues. V shed 5 bases and J 7 bases; nucleotides not matched to a gene: 12. In germline, CDR1 is DFQATT, CDR2 SNEGSKA (reference sequence). For the CDR3, the DNA is TGCAGTGCTGTAAACTCCGGGACAGGGTTAAATGAGCAGTTCTTC. Translation gives CSAVNSGTGLNEQFF.

The V gene is TRBV2, the J gene TRBJ2-7; possibly TRBD2 for D (5 bases). Matching the DNA end better, TRBJ2-5 makes the J call doubtful. The CDR3 length is 13 residues. Germline CDR1 and CDR2: SNHLY and FYNNEI. CDR3 coding DNA: TGTGCCAGCAGTGGGGCCGGGGTCGAGACCCAGTACTTC. It codes for CASSGAGVETQYF.

The chain recombines TRBV30 with TRBJ2-1; D not resolved. CDR1 and CDR2 from the germline V gene are GTSNPN and SVGIG (reference sequence). The V gene lost 0 bases and the J gene lost 5 bases, with 8 bases spanning the gap. CDR3 size: 13 residues. This CDR3 reads CAWSVRRNNEQFF. In DNA, the CDR3 is TGTGCCTGGAGTGTACGAAGAAACAATGAGCAGTTCTTC.

The chain has TRBV20-1 and TRBJ2-1, with D perhaps matching TRBD2 (6 bases). V was clipped by 8 bases and J by 0 bases, with 14 bases between them. This CDR3 is built from 14 residues. Germline lookup yields CDR1 DFQATT and CDR2 SNEGSKA (reference sequence). The CDR3 sequence: CSSYGGSSYNEQFF. CDR3 sequence (DNA): TGCAGTTCATACGGGGGTAGCTCCTACAATGAGCAGTTCTTC.

The genes are TRBV7-8 and TRBJ2-3, with D hard to call. CDR1 is SGHVS and CDR2 is FQNEAQ in the germline V gene. The V gene lost 3 bases and the J gene lost 2 bases, with 9 bases spanning the gap. The CDR3 consists of 14 residues. The CDR3 bases are TGTGCCAGCAGCTTTGGGCCAAACACAGATACGCAGTATTTT. This sequence encodes CASSFGPNTDTQYF.

The chain is built from TRBV14 and TRBJ1-6, with TRBD1 identical over 7 bases. The CDR3 runs 16 residues. CDR1 SGHDN and CDR2 FVKESK come from the germline V gene. V lost 2 bases and J lost 8; bases outside the gene matches: 9. CDR3 amino acids: CASSQTGTVTYSPLHF. The CDR3 coding sequence is TGTGCCAGCAGCCAAACCGGGACAGTGACCTATTCACCCCTCCACTTT.